The entry below gives a single TCR beta chain sequence along with its context. CDR1 is SGHRS, CDR2 YFSETQ, per germline. This CDR3 has 14 amino acids. Unmatched junction bases numbered 10, after V lost 4 bases and J lost 7 bases. The method was immunoSEQ multiplex PCR; TCRdb's version includes in-frame clones alone and lacks a portion of them. The table shows about 30,000 clones, with around 84% occurring only once. Time point specified: peripheral blood 6 weeks after treatment start. All patients carried locally advanced or metastatic urothelial carcinoma. The entry originates in a study of PD-L1 blockade in urothelial cancer. Turning to the study itself: Bladder-origin urothelial cancer in males covered about nine tenths of the roughly 30 patients. At 3 weeks (second dose) and 6 weeks after starting treatment, blood was analyzed. A median about 150,000 T cells were found in blood samples.

This receptor was obtained from a man aged 65 to 85 with urothelial cancer. The sample in question was PBMCs, obtained around atezolizumab (anti-PD-L1) treatment. The chain uses TRBV5-1 and TRBJ2-7; 8 nucleotides agree with TRBD1. Written as DNA, the CDR3 is TGCGCCAGCAGCCGAGGACAGGGTAATGCGGAGCAGTACTTC. Its protein is CASSRGQGNAEQYF.